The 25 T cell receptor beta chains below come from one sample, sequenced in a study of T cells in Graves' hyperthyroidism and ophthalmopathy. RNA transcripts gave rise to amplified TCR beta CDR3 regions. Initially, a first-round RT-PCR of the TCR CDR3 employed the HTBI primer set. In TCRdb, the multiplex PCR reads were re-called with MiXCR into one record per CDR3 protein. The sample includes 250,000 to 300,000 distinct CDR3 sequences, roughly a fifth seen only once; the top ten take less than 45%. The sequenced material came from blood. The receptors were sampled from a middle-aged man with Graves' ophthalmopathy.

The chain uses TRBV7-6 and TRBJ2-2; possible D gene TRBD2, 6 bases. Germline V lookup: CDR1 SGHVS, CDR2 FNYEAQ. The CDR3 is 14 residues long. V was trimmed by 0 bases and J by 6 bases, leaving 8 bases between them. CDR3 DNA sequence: TGTGCCAGCAGCTTAGCGGAGCGGGCCGGGGAGCTGTTTTTT. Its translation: CASSLAERAGELFF.

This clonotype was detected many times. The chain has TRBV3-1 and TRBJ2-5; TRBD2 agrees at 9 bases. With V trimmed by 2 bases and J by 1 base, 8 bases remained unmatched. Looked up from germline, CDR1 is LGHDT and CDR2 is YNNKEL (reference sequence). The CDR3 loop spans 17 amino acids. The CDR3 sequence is CASSQRRIAGAQETQYF. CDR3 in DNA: TGTGCCAGCAGCCAACGGCGAATAGCGGGAGCCCAAGAGACCCAGTACTTC.

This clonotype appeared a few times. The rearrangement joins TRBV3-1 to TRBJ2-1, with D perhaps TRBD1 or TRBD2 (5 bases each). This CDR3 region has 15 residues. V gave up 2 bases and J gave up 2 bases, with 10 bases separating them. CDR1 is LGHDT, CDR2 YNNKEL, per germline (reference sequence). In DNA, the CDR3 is TGTGCCAGCAGCCAACCCGGGACCACCTACAATGAGCAGTTCTTC. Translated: CASSQPGTTYNEQFF.

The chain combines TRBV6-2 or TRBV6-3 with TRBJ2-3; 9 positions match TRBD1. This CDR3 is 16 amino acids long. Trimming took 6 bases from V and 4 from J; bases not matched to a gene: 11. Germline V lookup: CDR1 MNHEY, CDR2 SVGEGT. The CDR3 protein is CASRRDRGGFSDTQYF. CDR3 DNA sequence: TGTGCCAGCAGGCGAGACAGGGGGGGATTTTCAGATACGCAGTATTTT.

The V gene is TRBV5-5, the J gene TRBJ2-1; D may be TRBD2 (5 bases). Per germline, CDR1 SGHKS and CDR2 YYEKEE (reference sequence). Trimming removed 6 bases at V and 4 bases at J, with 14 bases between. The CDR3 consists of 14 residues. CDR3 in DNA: TGTGCCAGCACGAGGGAGCAGACTTACAATGAGCAGTTCTTC. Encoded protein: CASTREQTYNEQFF.

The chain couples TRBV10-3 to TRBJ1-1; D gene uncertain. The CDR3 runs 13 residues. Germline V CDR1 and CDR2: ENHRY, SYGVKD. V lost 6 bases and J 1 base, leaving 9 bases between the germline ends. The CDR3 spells CAIRQDQNTEAFF. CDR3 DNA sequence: TGTGCCATCAGGCAGGACCAGAACACTGAAGCTTTCTTT.

CDR3 sequence (DNA): TGCGCCAGCAGCTTGGGAGCCCCCCCCTCTTCCGAGCAGTACTTC. Translated, it gives CASSLGAPPSSEQYF. The V gene is TRBV5-1, the J gene TRBJ2-7; D is unclear. From germline, CDR1 is SGHRS and CDR2 YFSETQ. V lost 0 bases and J 6 bases, leaving 16 bases between the germline ends. This CDR3 spans 15 amino acids. The whole variable domain, filled in from reference TRBV5-1 and TRBJ2-7, reads KAGVTQTPRYLIKTRGQQVTLSCSPISGHRSVSWYQQTPGQGLQFLFEYFSETQRNKGNFPGRFSGRQFSNSRSEMNVSTLELGDSALYLCASSLGAPPSSEQYFGPGTRLTVT.

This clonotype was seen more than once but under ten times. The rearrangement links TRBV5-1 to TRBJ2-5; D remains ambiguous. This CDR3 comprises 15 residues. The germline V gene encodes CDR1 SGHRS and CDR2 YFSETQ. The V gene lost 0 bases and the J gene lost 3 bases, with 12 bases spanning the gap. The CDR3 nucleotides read TGCGCCAGCAGCTTGGCCGGGTGCCCGAAAGAGACCCAGTACTTC. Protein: CASSLAGCPKETQYF.

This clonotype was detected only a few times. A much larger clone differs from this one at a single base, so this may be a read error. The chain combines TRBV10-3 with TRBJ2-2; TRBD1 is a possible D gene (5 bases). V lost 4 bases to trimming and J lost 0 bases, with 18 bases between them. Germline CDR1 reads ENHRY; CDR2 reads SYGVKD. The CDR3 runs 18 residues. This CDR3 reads CAISGPQGLDTNTGELFF. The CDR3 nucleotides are TGTGCCATCAGTGGGCCCCAGGGATTGGACACGAACACCGGGGAGCTGTTTTTT.

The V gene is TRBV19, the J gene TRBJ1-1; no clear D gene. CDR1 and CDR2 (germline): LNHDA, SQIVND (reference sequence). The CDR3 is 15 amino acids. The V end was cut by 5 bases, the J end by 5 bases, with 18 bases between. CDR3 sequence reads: CASSPLNTWGTEAFF. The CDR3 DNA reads TGTGCCAGTAGTCCACTCAATACATGGGGTACTGAAGCTTTCTTT. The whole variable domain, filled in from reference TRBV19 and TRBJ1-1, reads DGGITQSPKYLFRKEGQNVTLSCEQNLNHDAMYWYRQDPGQGLRLIYYSQIVNDFQKGDIAEGYSVSREKKESFPLTVTSAQKNPTAFYLCASSPLNTWGTEAFFGQGTRLTVV.

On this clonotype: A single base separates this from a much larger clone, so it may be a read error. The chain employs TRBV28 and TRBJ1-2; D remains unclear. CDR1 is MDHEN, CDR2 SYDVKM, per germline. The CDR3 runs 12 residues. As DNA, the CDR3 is TGTGCCAGCAGTTTCAAGGGCTATGGCTACGCCTTC. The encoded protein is CASSFKGYGYAF.

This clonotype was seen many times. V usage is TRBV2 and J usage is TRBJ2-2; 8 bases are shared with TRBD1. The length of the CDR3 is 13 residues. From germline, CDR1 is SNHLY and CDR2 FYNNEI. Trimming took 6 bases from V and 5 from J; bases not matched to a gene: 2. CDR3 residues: CASRYRGTGELFF. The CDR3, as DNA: TGTGCCAGCAGGTACAGGGGGACCGGGGAGCTGTTTTTT.

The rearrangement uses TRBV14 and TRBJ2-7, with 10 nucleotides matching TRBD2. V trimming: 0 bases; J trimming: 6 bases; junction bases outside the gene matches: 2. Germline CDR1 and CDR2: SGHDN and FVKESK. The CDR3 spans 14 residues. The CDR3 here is CASSQDLAGVEQYF. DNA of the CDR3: TGTGCCAGCAGCCAAGATCTAGCGGGGGTCGAGCAGTACTTC.

CDR3 in amino acids: CASGYPPTGTGRLEQFF. The CDR3 region has the DNA TGTGCCAGCGGATACCCCCCTACCGGGACAGGGAGACTTGAGCAGTTCTTC. The chain joins TRBV11-2 to TRBJ2-1; 9 nucleotides agree with TRBD1. The CDR3 spans 17 residues. V lost 8 bases, J lost 9 bases, and 20 bases stayed unmatched. Per the germline V gene, CDR1 is SGHAT and CDR2 is FQNNGV.

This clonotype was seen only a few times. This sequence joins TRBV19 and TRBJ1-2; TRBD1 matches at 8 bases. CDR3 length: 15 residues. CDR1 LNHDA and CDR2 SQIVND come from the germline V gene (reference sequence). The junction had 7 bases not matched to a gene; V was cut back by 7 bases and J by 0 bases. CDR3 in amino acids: CASTLAGGANYGYTF. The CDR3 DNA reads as TGTGCCAGTACCCTGGCAGGGGGCGCTAACTATGGCTACACCTTC.

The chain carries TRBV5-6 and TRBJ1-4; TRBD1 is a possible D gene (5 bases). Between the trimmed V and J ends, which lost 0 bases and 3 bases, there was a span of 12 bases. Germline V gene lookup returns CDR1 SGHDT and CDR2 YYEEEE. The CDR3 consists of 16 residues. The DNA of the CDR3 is TGTGCCAGCAGCTTGGGGACACGACGAGCTAATGAAAAACTGTTTTTT. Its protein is CASSLGTRRANEKLFF. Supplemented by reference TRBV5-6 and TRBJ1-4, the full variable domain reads DAGVTQSPTHLIKTRGQQVTLRCSPKSGHDTVSWYQQALGQGPQFIFQYYEEEERQRGNFPDRFSGHQFPNYSSELNVNALLLGDSALYLCASSLGTRRANEKLFFGSGTQLSVL.

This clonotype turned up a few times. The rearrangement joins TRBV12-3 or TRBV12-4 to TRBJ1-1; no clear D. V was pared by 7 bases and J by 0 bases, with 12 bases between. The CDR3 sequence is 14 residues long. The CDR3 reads CASTPGNMNTEAFF. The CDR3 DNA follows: TGTGCCAGCACCCCCGGGAACATGAACACTGAAGCTTTCTTT.

The CDR3 is CSARTHLTGTGELFF. CDR3 bases: TGCAGTGCTAGAACCCACCTGACGGGCACCGGGGAGCTGTTTTTT. This rearrangement joins TRBV20-1 to TRBJ2-2; D gene unclear. Germline V lookup: CDR1 DFQATT, CDR2 SNEGSKA (reference sequence). CDR3 length: 15 amino acids. Trimming pared 2 bases from V and 4 bases from J, leaving 14 bases between.

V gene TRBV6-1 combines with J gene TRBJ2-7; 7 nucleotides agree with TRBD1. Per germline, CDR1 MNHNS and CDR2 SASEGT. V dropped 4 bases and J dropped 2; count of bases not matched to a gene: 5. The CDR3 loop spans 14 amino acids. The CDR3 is CASSADRAPYEQYF. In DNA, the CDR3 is TGTGCCAGCAGTGCCGACAGGGCCCCCTACGAGCAGTACTTC.

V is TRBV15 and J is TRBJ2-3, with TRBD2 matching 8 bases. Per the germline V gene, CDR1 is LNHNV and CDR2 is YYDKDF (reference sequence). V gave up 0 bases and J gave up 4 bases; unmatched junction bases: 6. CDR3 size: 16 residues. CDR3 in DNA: TGTGCCACCAGCAGAGACACTAGCGGACTCGCAGATACGCAGTATTTT. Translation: CATSRDTSGLADTQYF.

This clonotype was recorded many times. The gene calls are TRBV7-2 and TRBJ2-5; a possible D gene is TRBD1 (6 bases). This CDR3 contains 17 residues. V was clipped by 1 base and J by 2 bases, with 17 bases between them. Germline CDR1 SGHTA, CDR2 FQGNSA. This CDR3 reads CASSLDSWPGVQETQYF. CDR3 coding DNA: TGTGCCAGCAGCTTAGATTCCTGGCCAGGGGTTCAAGAGACCCAGTACTTC. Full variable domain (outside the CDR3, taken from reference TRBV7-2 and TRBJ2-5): GAGVSQSPSNKVTEKGKDVELRCDPISGHTALYWYRQSLGQGLEFLIYFQGNSAPDKSGLPSDRFSAERTGGSVSTLTIQRTQQEDSAVYLCASSLDSWPGVQETQYFGPGTRLLVL.

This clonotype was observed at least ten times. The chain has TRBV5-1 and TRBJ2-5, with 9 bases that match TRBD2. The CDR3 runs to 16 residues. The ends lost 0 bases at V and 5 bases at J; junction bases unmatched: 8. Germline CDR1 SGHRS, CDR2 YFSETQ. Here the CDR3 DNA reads TGCGCCAGCAGCTTGGAGGCGGGAGGGCCCTCGGAGACCCAGTACTTC. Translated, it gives CASSLEAGGPSETQYF.

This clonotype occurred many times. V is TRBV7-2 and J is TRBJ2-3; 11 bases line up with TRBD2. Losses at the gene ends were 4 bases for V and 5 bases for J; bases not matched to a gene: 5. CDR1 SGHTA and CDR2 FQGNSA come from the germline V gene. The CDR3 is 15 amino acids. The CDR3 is CASSSTSGTGDTQYF. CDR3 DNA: TGTGCCAGCAGCTCGACTAGCGGGACGGGAGATACGCAGTATTTT.

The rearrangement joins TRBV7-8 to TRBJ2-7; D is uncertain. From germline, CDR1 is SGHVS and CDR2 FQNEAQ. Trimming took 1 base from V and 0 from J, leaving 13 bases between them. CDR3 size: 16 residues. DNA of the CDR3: TGTGCCAGCAGCTTAGGGAACAGTGGAACCTCCTACGAGCAGTACTTC. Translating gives CASSLGNSGTSYEQYF.

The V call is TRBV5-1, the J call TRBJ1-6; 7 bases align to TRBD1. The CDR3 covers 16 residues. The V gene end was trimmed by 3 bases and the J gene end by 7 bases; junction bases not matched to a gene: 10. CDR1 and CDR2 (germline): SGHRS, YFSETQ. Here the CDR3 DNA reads TGCGCCAGCAGCTCAAGGGCGGGACAGCGAAATTCACCCCTCCACTTT. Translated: CASSSRAGQRNSPLHF.